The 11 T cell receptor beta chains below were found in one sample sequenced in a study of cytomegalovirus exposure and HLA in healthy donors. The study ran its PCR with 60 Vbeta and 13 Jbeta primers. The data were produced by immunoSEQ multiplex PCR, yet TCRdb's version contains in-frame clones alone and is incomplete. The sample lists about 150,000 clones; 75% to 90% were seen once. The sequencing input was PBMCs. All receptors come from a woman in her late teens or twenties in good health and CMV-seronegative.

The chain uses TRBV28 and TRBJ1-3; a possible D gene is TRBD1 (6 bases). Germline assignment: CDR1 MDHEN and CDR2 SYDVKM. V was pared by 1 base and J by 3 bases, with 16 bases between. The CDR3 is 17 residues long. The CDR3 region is CASSLSVRGRLGNTIYF. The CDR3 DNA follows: TGTGCCAGCAGTTTATCGGTCAGGGGCCGACTTGGAAACACCATATATTTT. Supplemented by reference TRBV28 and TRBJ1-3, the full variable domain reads DVKVTQSSRYLVKRTGEKVFLECVQDMDHENMFWYRQDPGLGLRLIYFSYDVKMKEKGDIPEGYSVSREKKERFSLILESASTNQTSMYLCASSLSVRGRLGNTIYFGEGSWLTVV.

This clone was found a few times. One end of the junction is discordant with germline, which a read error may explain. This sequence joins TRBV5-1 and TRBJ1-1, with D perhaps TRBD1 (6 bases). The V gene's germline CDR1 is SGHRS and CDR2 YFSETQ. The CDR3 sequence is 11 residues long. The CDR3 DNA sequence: TGCGCCAGCAGCTTGGGGGCCTGGACAGAGTTT. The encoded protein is CASSLGAWTEF.

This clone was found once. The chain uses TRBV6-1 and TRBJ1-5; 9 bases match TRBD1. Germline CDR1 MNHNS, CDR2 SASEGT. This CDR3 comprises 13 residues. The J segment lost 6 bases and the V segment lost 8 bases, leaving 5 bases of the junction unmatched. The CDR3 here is CASAMTGGQPQHF. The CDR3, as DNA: TGTGCCAGCGCTATGACAGGGGGTCAGCCCCAGCATTTT.

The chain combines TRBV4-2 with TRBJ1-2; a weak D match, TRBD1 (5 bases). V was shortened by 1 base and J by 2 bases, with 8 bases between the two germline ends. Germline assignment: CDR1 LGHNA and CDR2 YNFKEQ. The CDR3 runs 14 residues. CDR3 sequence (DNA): TGTGCCAGCAGCCAAGGACAGCCGAACTATGGCTACACCTTC. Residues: CASSQGQPNYGYTF.

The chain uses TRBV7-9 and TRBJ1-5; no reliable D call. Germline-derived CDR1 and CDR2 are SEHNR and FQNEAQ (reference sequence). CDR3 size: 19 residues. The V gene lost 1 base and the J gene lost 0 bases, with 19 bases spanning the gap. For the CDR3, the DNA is TGTGCCAGCAGCTTAGTGGTGCCCCGGGAAGGATTTAGCAATCAGCCCCAGCATTTT. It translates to CASSLVVPREGFSNQPQHF.

CDR3 sequence (DNA): TGTGCCAGCAGGAAACCCGGGACAGGGGACGGCATTCAGTACTTC. Translation gives CASRKPGTGDGIQYF. V and J are TRBV6-6 and TRBJ2-4, with 10 positions matching TRBD1. From germline, CDR1 is MNHNY and CDR2 SVGAGI (reference sequence). The CDR3 contains 15 residues. V trimming: 6 bases; J trimming: 9 bases; junction bases outside the gene matches: 11.

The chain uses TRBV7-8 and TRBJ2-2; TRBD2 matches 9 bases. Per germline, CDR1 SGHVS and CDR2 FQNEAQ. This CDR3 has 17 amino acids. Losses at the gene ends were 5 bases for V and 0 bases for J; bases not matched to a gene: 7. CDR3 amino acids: CASSPPSGDSNTGELFF. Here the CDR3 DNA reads TGTGCCAGCAGCCCCCCTAGCGGGGATTCGAACACCGGGGAGCTGTTTTTT.

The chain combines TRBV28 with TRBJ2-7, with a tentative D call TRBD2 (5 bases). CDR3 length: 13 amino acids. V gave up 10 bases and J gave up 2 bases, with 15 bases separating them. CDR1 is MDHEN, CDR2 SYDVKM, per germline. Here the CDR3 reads CATSLALTYEQYF. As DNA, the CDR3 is TGTGCCACCTCCTTAGCGCTTACCTACGAGCAGTACTTC.

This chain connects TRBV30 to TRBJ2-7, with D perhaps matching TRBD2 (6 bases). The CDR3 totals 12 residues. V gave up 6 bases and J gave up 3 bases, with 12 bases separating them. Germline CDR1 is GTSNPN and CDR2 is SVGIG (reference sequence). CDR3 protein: CACSGVDYEQYF. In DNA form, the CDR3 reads TGTGCCTGCTCGGGGGTGGACTACGAGCAGTACTTC.

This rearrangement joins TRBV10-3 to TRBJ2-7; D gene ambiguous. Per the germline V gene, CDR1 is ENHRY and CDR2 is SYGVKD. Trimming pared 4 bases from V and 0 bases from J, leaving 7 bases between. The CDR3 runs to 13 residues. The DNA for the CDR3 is TGTGCCATCAGTGGTCAGGACTCCTACGAGCAGTACTTC. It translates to CAISGQDSYEQYF.

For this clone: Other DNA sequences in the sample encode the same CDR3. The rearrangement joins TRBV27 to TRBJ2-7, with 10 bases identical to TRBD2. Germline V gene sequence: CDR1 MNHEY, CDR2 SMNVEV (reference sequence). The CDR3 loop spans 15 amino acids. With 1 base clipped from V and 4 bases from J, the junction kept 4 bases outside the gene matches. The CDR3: CASSLLAGGRYEQYF. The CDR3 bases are TGTGCCAGCAGTTTATTAGCGGGAGGTCGGTACGAGCAGTACTTC.